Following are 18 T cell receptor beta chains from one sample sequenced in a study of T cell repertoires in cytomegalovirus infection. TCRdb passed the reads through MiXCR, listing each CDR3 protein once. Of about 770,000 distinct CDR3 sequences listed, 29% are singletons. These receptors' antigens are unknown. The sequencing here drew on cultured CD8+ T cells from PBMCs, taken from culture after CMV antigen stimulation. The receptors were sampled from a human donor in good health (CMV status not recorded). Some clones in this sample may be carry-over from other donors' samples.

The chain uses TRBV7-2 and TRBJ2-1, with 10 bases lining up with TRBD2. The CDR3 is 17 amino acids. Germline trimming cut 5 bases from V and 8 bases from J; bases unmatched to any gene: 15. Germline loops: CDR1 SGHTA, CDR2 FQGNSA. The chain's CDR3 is CASSPRSSSGGAHEQFF. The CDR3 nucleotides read TGTGCCAGCAGCCCGCGTTCTTCAAGCGGGGGGGCCCATGAGCAGTTCTTC.

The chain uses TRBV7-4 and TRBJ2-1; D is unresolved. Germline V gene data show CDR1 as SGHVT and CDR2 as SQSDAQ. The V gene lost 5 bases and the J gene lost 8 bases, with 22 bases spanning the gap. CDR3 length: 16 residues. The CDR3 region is CASSPLLAVSGYEQFF. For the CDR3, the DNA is TGTGCCAGCAGCCCCCTTCTCGCGGTCTCGGGCTATGAGCAGTTCTTC. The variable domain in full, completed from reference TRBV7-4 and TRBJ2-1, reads GAGVSQSPRYKVAKRGRDVALRCDSISGHVTLYWYRQTLGQGSEVLTYSQSDAQRDKSGRPSGRFSAERPERSVSTLKIQRTEQGDSAVYLCASSPLLAVSGYEQFFGPGTRLTVL.

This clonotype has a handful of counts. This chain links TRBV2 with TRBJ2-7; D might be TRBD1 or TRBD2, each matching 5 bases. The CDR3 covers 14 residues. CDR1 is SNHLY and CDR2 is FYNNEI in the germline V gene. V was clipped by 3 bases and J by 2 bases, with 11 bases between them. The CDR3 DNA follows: TGTGCCAGCAGTGAGCCAGGGAGTCCCTACGAGCAGTACTTC. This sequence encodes CASSEPGSPYEQYF.

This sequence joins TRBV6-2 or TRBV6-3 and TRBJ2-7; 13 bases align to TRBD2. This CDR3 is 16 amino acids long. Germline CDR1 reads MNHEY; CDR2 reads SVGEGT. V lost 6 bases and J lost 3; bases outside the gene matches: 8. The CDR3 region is CASSLTSGGANYEQYV. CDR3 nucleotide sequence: TGTGCCAGCAGCCTAACTAGCGGGGGGGCCAACTACGAGCAGTACGTC.

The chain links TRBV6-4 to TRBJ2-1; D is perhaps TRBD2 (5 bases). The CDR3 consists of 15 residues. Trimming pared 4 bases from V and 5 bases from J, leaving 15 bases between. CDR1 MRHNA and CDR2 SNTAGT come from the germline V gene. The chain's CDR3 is CASSGGSSLNNEQFF. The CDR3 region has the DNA TGTGCCAGCAGTGGAGGGAGCAGCCTTAACAATGAGCAGTTCTTC.

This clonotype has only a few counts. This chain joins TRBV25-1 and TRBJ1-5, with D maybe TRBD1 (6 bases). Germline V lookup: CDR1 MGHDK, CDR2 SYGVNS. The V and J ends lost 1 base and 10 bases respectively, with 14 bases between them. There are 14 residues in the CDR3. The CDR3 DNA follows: TGTGCCAGCAGTGAATTCGGGGGACAATTTCCCCAGCATTTT. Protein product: CASSEFGGQFPQHF.

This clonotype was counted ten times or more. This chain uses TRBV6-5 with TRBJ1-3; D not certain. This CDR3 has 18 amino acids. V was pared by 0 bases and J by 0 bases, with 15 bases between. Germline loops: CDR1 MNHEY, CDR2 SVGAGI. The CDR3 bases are TGTGCCAGCAGTTACTCGTTCCTCAGCCTGATCTCTGGAAACACCATATATTTT. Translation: CASSYSFLSLISGNTIYF.

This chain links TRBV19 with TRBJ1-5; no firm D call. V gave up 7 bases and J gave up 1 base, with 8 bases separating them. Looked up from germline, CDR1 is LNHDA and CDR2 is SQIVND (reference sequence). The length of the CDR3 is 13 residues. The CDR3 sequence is CASKGRSNQPQHF. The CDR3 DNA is TGTGCCAGTAAAGGCCGGAGCAATCAGCCCCAGCATTTT.

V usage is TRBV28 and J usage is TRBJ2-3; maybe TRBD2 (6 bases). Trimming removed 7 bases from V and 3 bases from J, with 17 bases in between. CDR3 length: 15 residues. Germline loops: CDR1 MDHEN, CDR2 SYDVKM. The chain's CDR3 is CASTQGLARTDTQYF. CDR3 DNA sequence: TGTGCCAGCACCCAGGGCCTAGCGAGGACAGATACGCAGTATTTT.

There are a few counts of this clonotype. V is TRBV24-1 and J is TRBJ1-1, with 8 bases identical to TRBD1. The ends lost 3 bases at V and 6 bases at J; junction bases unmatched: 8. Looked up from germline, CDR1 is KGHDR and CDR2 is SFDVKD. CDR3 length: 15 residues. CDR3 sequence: CATSDLRGRGPEAFF. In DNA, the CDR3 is TGTGCCACCAGTGATCTCAGGGGGCGAGGTCCTGAAGCTTTCTTT.

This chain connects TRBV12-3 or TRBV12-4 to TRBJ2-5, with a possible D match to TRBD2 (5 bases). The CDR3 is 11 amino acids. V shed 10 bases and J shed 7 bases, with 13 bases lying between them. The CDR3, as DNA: TGTGCCAACATTATCCGGGGGACCCAGTACTTC. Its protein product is CANIIRGTQYF.

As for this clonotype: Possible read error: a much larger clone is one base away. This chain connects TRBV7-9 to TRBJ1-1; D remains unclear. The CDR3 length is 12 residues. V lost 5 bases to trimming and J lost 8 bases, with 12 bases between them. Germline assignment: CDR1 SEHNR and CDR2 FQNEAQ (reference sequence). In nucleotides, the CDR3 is TGTGCCAGCAGCCCCGGGCCGCGGGAAGCTTTCTTT. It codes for CASSPGPREAFF.

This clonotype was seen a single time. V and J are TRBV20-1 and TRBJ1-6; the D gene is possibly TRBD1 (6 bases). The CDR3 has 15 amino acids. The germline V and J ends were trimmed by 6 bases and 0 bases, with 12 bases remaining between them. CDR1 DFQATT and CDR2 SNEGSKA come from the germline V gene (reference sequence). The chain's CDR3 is CSAQDRSSYNSPLHF. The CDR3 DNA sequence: TGCAGTGCCCAAGACAGGAGCTCCTATAATTCACCCCTCCACTTT.

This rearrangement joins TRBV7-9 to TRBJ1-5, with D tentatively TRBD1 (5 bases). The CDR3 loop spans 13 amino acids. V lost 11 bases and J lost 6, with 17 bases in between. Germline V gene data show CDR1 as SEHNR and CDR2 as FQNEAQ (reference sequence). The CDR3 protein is CAFQRDDGQPQHF. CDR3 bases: TGTGCCTTTCAACGGGACGACGGTCAGCCCCAGCATTTT.

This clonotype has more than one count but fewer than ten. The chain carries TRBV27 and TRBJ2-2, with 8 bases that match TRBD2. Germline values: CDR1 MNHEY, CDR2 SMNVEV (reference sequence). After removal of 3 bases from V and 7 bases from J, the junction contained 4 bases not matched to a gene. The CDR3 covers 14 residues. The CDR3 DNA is TGTGCCAGCAGTTTCCGGGGGGGCGGCGGGGAGCTGTTTTTT. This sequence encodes CASSFRGGGGELFF.

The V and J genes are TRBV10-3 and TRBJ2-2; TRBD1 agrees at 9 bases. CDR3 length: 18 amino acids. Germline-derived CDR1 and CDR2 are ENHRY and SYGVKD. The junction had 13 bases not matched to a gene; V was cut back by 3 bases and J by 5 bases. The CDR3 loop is CAISDRGPGQGKTGELFF. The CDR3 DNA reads TGTGCCATCAGTGATAGGGGACCGGGACAGGGAAAAACCGGGGAGCTGTTTTTT.

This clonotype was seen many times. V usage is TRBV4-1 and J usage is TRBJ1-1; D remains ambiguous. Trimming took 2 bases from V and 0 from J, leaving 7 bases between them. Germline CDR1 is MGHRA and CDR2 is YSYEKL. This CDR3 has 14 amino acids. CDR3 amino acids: CASSQTVMNTEAFF. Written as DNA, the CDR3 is TGCGCCAGCAGCCAAACTGTCATGAACACTGAAGCTTTCTTT.

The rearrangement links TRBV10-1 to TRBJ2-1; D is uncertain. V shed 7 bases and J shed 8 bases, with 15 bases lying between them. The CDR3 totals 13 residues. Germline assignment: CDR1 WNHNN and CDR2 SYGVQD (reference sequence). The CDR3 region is CASKGSLGDEQFF. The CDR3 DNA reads TGCGCCAGCAAAGGCTCTTTAGGCGATGAGCAGTTCTTC.